This T cell receptor beta chain came from a study of shared clonotypes between healthy human individuals. CDR3 size: 13 residues. Looked up from germline, CDR1 is SGHAT and CDR2 is FQDESV (reference sequence). Trimming cost V 1 base and J 5 bases, with 8 bases left between them. This clone was recorded only once. TCRdb's copy holds only in-frame clones and misses some; the assay was immunoSEQ multiplex PCR. The table lists some 700,000 clones, less than 95% of them singletons, with approximately 35% in the top ten. The origin of this receptor is a man aged 18 to 30 in good health. Some clones in this sample may be carry-over from other donors' samples. The chain uses TRBV11-1 and TRBJ2-5; D ambiguous. The specimen sequenced was memory CD8+ T cells from PBMCs. Described subset: CD45RO+ cells pooled with CCR7-negative TemRA cells. As DNA, the CDR3 is TGTGCCAGCAGCTTAGTTACTGGGGAGACCCAGTACTTC. Encoded protein: CASSLVTGETQYF.